The rows below give T cell receptor beta chains drawn from one sample of a study of blood T cell repertoires in COVID-19. Some clones are missing from TCRdb's copy, which holds only in-frame ones; the method was immunoSEQ multiplex PCR. The sample lists roughly 100,000 clones, about 85% occurring once. Material: peripheral blood. All receptors come from a man aged 45 to 65 with acute or convalescent COVID-19. CDR3s include the opening cysteine and the closing phenylalanine or tryptophan.

v_call: TRBV30
j_call: TRBJ2-7
cdr3_aa: CAWGGTGGYEQYF

v_call: TRBV30
j_call: TRBJ2-7
cdr3_aa: CAAFGGNPSEQYF

v_call: TRBV2
j_call: TRBJ2-2
cdr3_aa: CASSWDSPNTGELFF

v_call: TRBV7-9
j_call: TRBJ1-1
cdr3_aa: CASSGWTGAFMNTEAFF

v_call: TRBV6-1
j_call: TRBJ2-7
cdr3_aa: CASSETLGRNEQYF

v_call: TRBV7-8
j_call: TRBJ2-5
cdr3_aa: CASNKNGGGETQYF

v_call: TRBV18
j_call: TRBJ1-1
cdr3_aa: CASSTGTGYRTEAFF

v_call: TRBV27
j_call: TRBJ1-5
cdr3_aa: CASSLSTPDTALRPQHF

v_call: TRBV29-1
j_call: TRBJ2-1
cdr3_aa: CSVDGGLGYNEQFF

v_call: TRBV4-1
j_call: TRBJ1-3
cdr3_aa: CASSQGVLSGNTIYF

v_call: TRBV5-1
j_call: TRBJ2-1
cdr3_aa: CASSPLGRELTGEQFF

v_call: TRBV15
j_call: TRBJ1-2
cdr3_aa: CATSRDRGIGYTF

v_call: TRBV28
j_call: TRBJ2-7
cdr3_aa: CASSLSLASYEQYF

v_call: TRBV19
j_call: TRBJ2-1
cdr3_aa: CASSIYGRSYNEQFF

v_call: TRBV24-1
j_call: TRBJ2-2
cdr3_aa: CATSDPRGAGELFF

v_call: TRBV6-2/TRBV6-3
j_call: TRBJ2-2
cdr3_aa: CASSPDTGTEGTGELFF

v_call: TRBV2
j_call: TRBJ2-7
cdr3_aa: CASRQGLAYEQYF

v_call: TRBV7-3
j_call: TRBJ2-2
cdr3_aa: CASSQARTSGRGNTGELFF

v_call: TRBV12-3/TRBV12-4
j_call: TRBJ1-2
cdr3_aa: CASSLPGGYGYTF

v_call: TRBV21-1
j_call: TRBJ1-5
cdr3_aa: CARRQGFGQPQHF

v_call: TRBV28
j_call: TRBJ1-2
cdr3_aa: CASSLTENYGYTF

v_call: TRBV28
j_call: TRBJ1-5
cdr3_aa: CASSYGTGSGNQPQHF

v_call: TRBV19
j_call: TRBJ2-3
cdr3_aa: CASSFLSGGITDTQYF

v_call: TRBV10-1
j_call: TRBJ1-1
cdr3_aa: CASSADRVVSEAFF